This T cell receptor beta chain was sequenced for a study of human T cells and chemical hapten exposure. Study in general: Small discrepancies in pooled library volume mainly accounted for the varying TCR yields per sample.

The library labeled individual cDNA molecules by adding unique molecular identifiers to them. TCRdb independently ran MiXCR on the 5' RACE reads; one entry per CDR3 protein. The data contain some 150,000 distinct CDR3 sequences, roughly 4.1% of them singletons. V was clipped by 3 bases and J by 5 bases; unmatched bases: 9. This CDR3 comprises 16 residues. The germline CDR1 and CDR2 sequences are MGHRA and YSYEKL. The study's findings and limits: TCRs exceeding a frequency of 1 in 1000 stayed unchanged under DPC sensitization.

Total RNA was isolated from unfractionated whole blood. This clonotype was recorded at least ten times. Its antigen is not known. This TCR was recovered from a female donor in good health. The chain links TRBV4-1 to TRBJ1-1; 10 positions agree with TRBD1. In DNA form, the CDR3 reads TGCGCCAGCAGCCACCCCCCGGGGACAGGGGATACTGAAGCTTTCTTT. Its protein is CASSHPPGTGDTEAFF.